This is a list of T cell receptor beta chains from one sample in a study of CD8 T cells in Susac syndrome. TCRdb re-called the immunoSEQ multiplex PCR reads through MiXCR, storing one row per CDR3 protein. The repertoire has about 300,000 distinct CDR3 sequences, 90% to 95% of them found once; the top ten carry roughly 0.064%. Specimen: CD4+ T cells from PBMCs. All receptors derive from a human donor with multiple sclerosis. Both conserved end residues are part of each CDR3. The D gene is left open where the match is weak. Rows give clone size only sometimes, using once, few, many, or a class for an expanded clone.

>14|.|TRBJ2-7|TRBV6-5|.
CASRTRRGKEEQYF
TGTGCCAGCAGGACTCGGCGGGGAAAGGAAGAGCAGTACTTC
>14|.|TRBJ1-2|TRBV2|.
CASSELGGVWGYTF
TGTGCCAGCAGTGAACTGGGAGGGGTCTGGGGCTACACCTTC
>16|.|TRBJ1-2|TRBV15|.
CATSRDPSGGNYGYTF
TGTGCCACCAGCAGAGATCCGTCGGGGGGGAACTATGGCTACACCTTC
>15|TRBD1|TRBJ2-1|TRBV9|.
CASSVVGTGINEQFF
TGTGCCAGCAGCGTAGTAGGGACAGGTATCAATGAGCAGTTCTTC
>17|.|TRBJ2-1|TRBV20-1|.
CSARDSGGLGQGGEQFF
TGCAGTGCTAGAGATTCGGGGGGTCTCGGACAGGGCGGGGAGCAGTTCTTC
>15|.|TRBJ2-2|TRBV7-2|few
CASSLDRAIAAELFF
TGTGCCAGCAGCTTAGATCGGGCGATAGCGGCGGAGCTGTTTTTT
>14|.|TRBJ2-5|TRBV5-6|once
CASSLGIGSGAQYF
TGTGCCAGCAGCTTGGGAATCGGTTCGGGGGCCCAGTACTTC
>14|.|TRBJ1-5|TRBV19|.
CASSWGGPNQPQHF
TGTGCCAGTAGTTGGGGGGGGCCTAATCAGCCCCAGCATTTT
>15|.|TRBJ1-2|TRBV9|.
CASSVAHGVGDGYTF
TGTGCCAGCAGCGTAGCCCATGGTGTTGGTGATGGCTACACCTTC
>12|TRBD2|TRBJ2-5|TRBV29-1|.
CSVVVAGETQYF
TGCAGCGTTGTGGTAGCGGGAGAGACCCAGTACTTC
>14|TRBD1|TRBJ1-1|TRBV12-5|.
CASDRDRGPTEAFF
TGTGCTAGTGACCGGGACAGGGGGCCTACTGAAGCTTTCTTT
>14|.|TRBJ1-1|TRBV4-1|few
CASRGGTMNTEAFF
TGCGCCAGCAGGGGGGGTACCATGAACACTGAAGCTTTCTTT
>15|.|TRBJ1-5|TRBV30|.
CAWNPGGANGQPQHF
TGTGCCTGGAACCCTGGGGGGGCAAACGGGCAGCCCCAGCATTTT
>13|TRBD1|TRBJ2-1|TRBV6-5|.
CASRGTGGWEQFF
TGTGCCAGCAGAGGGACAGGGGGCTGGGAGCAGTTCTTC
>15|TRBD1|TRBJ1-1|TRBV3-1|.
CASTSRSQGETEAFF
TGTGCCAGCACCTCAAGGTCGCAGGGGGAAACTGAAGCTTTCTTT
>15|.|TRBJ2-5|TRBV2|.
CASSEGGTRGETQYF
TGTGCCAGCAGTGAGGGCGGGACCCGGGGGGAGACCCAGTACTTC
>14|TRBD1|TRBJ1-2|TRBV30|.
CAWSFGQGASGYTF
TGTGCCTGGAGTTTCGGACAGGGGGCTTCGGGCTACACCTTC
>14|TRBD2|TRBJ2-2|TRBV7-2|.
CASGLAGGPGELFF
TGTGCCTCGGGACTAGCGGGAGGCCCCGGGGAGCTGTTTTTT
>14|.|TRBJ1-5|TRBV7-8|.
CASNLGESNQPQHF
TGTGCCAGCAACTTAGGGGAGTCCAATCAGCCCCAGCATTTT
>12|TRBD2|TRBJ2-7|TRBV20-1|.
CSAGGGRYEQYF
TGCAGTGCCGGGGGGGGGCGGTACGAGCAGTACTTC
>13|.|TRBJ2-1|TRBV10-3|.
CAISESGGPEQFF
TGTGCCATCAGTGAGTCTGGCGGGCCCGAGCAGTTCTTC
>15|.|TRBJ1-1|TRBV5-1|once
CASSLTVGMNTEAFF
TGCGCCAGCAGCTTGACGGTAGGGATGAACACTGAAGCTTTCTTT
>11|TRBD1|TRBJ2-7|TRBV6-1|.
CACGQGYEQYF
TGTGCCTGCGGACAGGGCTACGAGCAGTACTTC
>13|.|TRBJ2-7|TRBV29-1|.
CSVRDASLYEQYF
TGCAGCGTACGGGACGCCTCGTTGTACGAGCAGTACTTC
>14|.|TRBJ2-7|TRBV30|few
CAWRQPRRSYEQYF
TGTGCCTGGAGACAACCACGCCGTTCCTACGAGCAGTACTTC
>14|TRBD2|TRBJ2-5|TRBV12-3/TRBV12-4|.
CASGYGGSRETQYF
TGTGCCAGCGGGTACGGCGGGAGTCGGGAGACCCAGTACTTC
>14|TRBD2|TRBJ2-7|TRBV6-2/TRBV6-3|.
CASRDGTSSTEQYF
TGTGCCAGCAGAGACGGGACTAGCAGCACCGAGCAGTACTTC
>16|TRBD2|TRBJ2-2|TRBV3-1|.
CASSQGTSGNTGELFF
TGTGCCAGCAGCCAAGGGACTAGCGGGAACACCGGGGAGCTGTTTTTT
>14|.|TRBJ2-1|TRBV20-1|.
CSASKVVGYNEQFF
TGCAGTGCCTCCAAAGTAGTAGGGTACAATGAGCAGTTCTTC